This paragraph reports one T cell receptor beta chain. The sample belongs to a study of blood T cell repertoires in COVID-19. For the study at large: The United States, Italy and Spain provided the acute and convalescent COVID-19 samples. T cells, B-cell-depleted T cells, or PBMCs provided the cDNA or gDNA that served as material.

Per the authors' pipeline: Reference gene primer amplification gave nucleated cell count estimates. Sequencing was performed with immunoSEQ multiplex PCR; in TCRdb, only in-frame clones are kept and a portion is missing. V and J calls and clone size are as listed in that table; D and trimming were resolved from the DNA. The sample lists about 230,000 clones, roughly 88% occurring once. Sequencing was performed on peripheral blood. The clonotype originates from a man aged 35 to 55 with acute or convalescent COVID-19.

CDR3 protein: CASSQGQAIPYEQYF. The DNA of the CDR3 is TGTGCCAGCAGCCAGGGACAGGCAATCCCCTACGAGCAGTACTTC. V gene TRBV7-6 combines with J gene TRBJ2-7, with 8 bases lining up with TRBD1. Germline V CDR1 and CDR2: SGHVS, FNYEAQ. J was trimmed by 2 bases and V by 5 bases; bases with no gene match: 8. The CDR3 sequence is 15 residues long.